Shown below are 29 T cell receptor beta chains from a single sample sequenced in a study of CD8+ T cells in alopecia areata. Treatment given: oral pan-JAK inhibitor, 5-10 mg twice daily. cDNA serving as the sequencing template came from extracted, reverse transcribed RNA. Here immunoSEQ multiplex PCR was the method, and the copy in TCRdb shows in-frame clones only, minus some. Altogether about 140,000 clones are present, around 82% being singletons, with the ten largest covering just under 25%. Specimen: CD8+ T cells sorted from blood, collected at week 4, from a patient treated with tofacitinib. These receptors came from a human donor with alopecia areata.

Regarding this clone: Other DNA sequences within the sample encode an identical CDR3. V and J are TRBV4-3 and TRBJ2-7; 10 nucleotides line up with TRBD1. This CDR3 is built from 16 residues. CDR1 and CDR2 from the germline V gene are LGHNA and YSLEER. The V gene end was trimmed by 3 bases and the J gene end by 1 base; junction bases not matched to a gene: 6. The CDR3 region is CASSHSGTGESYEQYF. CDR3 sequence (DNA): TGCGCCAGCAGCCATTCCGGGACAGGGGAGTCCTACGAGCAGTACTTC.

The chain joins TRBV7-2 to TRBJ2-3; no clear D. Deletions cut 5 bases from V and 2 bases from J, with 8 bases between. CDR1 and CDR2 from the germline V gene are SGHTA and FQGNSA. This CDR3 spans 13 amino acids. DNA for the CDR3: TGTGCCAGCAGCGCCCACTCCACAGATACGCAGTATTTT. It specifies CASSAHSTDTQYF.

Written as DNA, the CDR3 is TGTGCCAGCAGCTCTGGTTTTTCCGCGAGCTCCTACAATGAGCAGTTCTTC. Its protein is CASSSGFSASSYNEQFF. The chain has TRBV7-9 and TRBJ2-1, with D uncertain. Trimming took off 4 bases at V and 0 bases at J, with 16 bases between the two ends. Germline V gene sequence: CDR1 SEHNR, CDR2 FQNEAQ (reference sequence). The CDR3 loop spans 17 amino acids. The variable domain in full, completed from reference TRBV7-9 and TRBJ2-1, reads DTGVSQNPRHKITKRGQNVTFRCDPISEHNRLYWYRQTLGQGPEFLTYFQNEAQLEKSRLLSDRFSAERPKGSFSTLEIQRTEQGDSAMYLCASSSGFSASSYNEQFFGPGTRLTVL.

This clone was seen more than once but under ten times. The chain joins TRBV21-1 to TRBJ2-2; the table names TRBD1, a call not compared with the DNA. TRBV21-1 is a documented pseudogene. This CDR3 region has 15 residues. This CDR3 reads CASSSPGQSTGELFF. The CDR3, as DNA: TGTGCCAGCAGCTCACCGGGACAGTCCACCGGGGAGCTGTTTTTT.

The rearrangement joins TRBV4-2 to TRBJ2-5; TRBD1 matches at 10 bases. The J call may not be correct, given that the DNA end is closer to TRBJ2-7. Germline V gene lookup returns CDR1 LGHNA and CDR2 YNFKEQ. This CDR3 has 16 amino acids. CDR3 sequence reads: CASSQEGQGHSYEQYF. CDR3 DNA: TGTGCCAGCAGCCAAGAGGGACAGGGGCACTCCTACGAGCAGTACTTC.

The CDR3 here is CASSYEWYTEAFF. The CDR3 DNA follows: TGTGCCAGCAGTTATGAGTGGTACACTGAAGCTTTCTTT. This sequence joins TRBV6-5 and TRBJ1-1, with no clear D. CDR3 length: 13 amino acids. From germline, CDR1 is MNHEY and CDR2 SVGAGI. Trimming pared 3 bases from V and 3 bases from J, leaving 8 bases between.

The CDR3 coding sequence is TGTGCCAGCAGCTACCCGACAGGGGGCAAGACTGAAGCTTTCTTT. This translates into CASSYPTGGKTEAFF. V is TRBV7-9 and J is TRBJ1-1, with 10 bases aligning to TRBD1. Germline V lookup: CDR1 SEHNR, CDR2 FQNEAQ (reference sequence). This CDR3 region has 15 residues. V lost 4 bases and J lost 5; bases outside the gene matches: 7. Drawing the rest from reference TRBV7-9 and TRBJ1-1, the complete variable domain is DTGVSQNPRHKITKRGQNVTFRCDPISEHNRLYWYRQTLGQGPEFLTYFQNEAQLEKSRLLSDRFSAERPKGSFSTLEIQRTEQGDSAMYLCASSYPTGGKTEAFFGQGTRLTVV.

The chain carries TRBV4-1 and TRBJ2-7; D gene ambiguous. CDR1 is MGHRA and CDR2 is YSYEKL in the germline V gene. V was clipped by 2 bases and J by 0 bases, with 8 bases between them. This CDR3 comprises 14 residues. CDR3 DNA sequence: TGCGCCAGCAGCCAAATCGGCAACTCCTACGAGCAGTACTTC. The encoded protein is CASSQIGNSYEQYF.

The CDR3 DNA follows: TGTGCCAGCAGCCAAGGTCTACCGGGTGTTACCGGGGAGCTGTTTTTT. This sequence encodes CASSQGLPGVTGELFF. The rearrangement links TRBV4-2 to TRBJ2-2, with D hard to call. This CDR3 has 16 residues. CDR1 is LGHNA, CDR2 YNFKEQ, per germline. Trimming shortened V by 1 base and J by 5 bases, and 14 bases separated the two germline ends.

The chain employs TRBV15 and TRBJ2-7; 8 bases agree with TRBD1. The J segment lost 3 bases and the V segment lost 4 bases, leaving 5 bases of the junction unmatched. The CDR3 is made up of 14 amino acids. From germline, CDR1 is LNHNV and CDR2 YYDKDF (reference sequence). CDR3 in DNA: TGTGCCACCAGCACCGGGACAGGAGTCTACGAGCAGTACTTC. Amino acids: CATSTGTGVYEQYF.

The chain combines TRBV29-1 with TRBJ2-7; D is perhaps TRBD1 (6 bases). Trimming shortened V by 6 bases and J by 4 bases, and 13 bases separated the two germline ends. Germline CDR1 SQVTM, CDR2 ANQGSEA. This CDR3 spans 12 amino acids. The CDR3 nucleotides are TGCAGCGTGACAGGTGGGGATTACGAGCAGTACTTC. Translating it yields CSVTGGDYEQYF.

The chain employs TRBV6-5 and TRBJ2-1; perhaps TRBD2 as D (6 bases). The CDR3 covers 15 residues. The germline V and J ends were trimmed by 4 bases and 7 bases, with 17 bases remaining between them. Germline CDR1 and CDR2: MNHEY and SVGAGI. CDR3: CASSLSAGLGNEQFF. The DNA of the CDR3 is TGTGCCAGCAGTTTGTCAGCGGGCCTGGGGAATGAGCAGTTCTTC.

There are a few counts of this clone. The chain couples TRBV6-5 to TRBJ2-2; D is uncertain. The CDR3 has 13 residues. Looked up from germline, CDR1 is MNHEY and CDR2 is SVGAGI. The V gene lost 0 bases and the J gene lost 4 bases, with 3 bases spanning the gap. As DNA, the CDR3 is TGTGCCAGCAGTTACTCTCTCACCGGGGAGCTGTTTTTT. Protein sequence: CASSYSLTGELFF.

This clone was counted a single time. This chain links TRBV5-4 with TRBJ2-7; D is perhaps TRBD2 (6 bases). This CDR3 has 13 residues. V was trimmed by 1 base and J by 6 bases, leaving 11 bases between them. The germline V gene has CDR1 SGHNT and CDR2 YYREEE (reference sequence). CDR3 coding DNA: TGTGCCAGCAGCTTGCGGGGGAGCGGCGAGCAGTACTTC. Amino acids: CASSLRGSGEQYF. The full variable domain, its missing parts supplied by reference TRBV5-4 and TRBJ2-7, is ETGVTQSPTHLIKTRGQQVTLRCSSQSGHNTVSWYQQALGQGPQFIFQYYREEENGRGNFPPRFSGLQFPNYSSELNVNALELDDSALYLCASSLRGSGEQYFGPGTRLTVT.

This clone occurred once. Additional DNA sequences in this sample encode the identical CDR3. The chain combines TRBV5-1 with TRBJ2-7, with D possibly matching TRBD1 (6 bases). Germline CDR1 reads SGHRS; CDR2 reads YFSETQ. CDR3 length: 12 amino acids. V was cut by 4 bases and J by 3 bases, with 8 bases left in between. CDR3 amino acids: CASSPDSYEQYF. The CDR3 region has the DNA TGCGCCAGCAGCCCGGACAGCTACGAGCAGTACTTC.

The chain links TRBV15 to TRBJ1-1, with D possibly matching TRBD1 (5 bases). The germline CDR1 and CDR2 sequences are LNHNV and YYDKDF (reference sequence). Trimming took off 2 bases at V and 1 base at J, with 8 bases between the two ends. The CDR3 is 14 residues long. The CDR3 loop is CATSRQGTNTEAFF. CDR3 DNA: TGTGCCACCAGCAGACAGGGCACGAACACTGAAGCTTTCTTT.

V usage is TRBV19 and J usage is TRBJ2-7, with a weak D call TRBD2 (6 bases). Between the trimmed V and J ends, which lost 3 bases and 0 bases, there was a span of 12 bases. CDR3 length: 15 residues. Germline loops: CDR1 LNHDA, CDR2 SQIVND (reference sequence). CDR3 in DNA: TGTGCCAGTAGTATCTCTAGCGTCAGCTCCTACGAGCAGTACTTC. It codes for CASSISSVSSYEQYF. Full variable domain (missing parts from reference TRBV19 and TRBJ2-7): DGGITQSPKYLFRKEGQNVTLSCEQNLNHDAMYWYRQDPGQGLRLIYYSQIVNDFQKGDIAEGYSVSREKKESFPLTVTSAQKNPTAFYLCASSISSVSSYEQYFGPGTRLTVT.

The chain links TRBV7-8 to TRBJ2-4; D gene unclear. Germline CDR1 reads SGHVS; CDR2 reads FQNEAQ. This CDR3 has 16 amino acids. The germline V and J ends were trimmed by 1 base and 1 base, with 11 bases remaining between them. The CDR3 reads CASSLVSMGAKNIQYF. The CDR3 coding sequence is TGTGCCAGCAGCTTAGTCAGTATGGGGGCCAAAAACATTCAGTACTTC.

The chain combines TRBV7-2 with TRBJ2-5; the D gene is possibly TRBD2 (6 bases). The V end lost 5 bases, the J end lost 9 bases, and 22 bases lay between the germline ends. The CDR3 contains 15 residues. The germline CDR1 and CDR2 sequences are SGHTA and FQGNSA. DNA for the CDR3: TGTGCCAGCAGCCGAGTCGGCGGGGAGTATTTTGCCCAGTACTTC. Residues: CASSRVGGEYFAQYF. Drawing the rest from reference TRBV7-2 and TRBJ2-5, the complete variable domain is GAGVSQSPSNKVTEKGKDVELRCDPISGHTALYWYRQSLGQGLEFLIYFQGNSAPDKSGLPSDRFSAERTGGSVSTLTIQRTQQEDSAVYLCASSRVGGEYFAQYFGPGTRLLVL.

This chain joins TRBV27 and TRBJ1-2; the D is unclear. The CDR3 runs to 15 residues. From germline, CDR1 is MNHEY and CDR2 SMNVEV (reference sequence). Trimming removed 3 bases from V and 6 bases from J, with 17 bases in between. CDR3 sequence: CASSFQATEMNGYTF. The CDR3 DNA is TGTGCCAGCAGTTTTCAAGCGACCGAGATGAATGGCTACACCTTC.

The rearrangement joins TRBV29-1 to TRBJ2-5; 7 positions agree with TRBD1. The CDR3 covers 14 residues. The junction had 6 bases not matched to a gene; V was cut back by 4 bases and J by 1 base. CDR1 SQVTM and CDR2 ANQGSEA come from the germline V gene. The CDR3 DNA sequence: TGCAGCGTTGGGACAGGCCGGCTCCAAGAGACCCAGTACTTC. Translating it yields CSVGTGRLQETQYF. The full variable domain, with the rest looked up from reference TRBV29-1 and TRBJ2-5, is SAVISQKPSRDICQRGTSLTIQCQVDSQVTMMFWYRQQPGQSLTLIATANQGSEATYESGFVIDKFPISRPNLTFSTLTVSNMSPEDSSIYLCSVGTGRLQETQYFGPGTRLLVL.

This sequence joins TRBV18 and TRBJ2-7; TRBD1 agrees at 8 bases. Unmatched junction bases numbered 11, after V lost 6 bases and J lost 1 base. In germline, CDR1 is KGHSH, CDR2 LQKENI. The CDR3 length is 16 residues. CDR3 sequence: CASSSYRDRFSYEQYF. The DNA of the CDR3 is TGTGCCAGCTCGTCCTACCGGGACAGGTTTTCCTACGAGCAGTACTTC.

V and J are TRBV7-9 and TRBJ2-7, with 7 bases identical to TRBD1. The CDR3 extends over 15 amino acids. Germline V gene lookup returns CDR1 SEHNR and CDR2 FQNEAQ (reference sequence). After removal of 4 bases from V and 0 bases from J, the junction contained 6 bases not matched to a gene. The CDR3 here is CASSSRQGISYEQYF. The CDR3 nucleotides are TGTGCCAGCAGCTCCCGACAGGGAATCTCCTACGAGCAGTACTTC.

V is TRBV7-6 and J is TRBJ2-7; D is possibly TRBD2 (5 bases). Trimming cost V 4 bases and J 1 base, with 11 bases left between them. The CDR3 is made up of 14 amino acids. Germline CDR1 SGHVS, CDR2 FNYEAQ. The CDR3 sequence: CASSYEGESYEQYF. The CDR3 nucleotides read TGTGCCAGCAGCTACGAGGGTGAGTCCTACGAGCAGTACTTC.

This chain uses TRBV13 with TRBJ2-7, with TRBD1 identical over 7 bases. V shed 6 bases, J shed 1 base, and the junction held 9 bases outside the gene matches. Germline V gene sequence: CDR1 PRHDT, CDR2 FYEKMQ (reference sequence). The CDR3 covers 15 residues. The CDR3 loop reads CASSHTGEASYEQYF. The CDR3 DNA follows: TGTGCCAGCAGTCATACAGGGGAAGCGTCCTACGAGCAGTACTTC.

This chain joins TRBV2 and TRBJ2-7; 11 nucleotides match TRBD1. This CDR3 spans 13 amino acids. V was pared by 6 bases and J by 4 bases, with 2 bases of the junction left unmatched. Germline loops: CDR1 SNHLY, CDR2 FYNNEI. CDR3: CASSGDRGYEQYF. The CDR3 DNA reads TGTGCCAGCAGCGGGGACAGGGGGTACGAGCAGTACTTC. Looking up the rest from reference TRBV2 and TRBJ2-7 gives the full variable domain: EPEVTQTPSHQVTQMGQEVILRCVPISNHLYFYWYRQILGQKVEFLVSFYNNEISEKSEIFDDQFSVERPDGSNFTLKIRSTKLEDSAMYFCASSGDRGYEQYFGPGTRLTVT.

The CDR3 DNA follows: TGTGCCAGCAGCCCCCAAGTAGCTTGGCAGTATTTT. Amino acid sequence: CASSPQVAWQYF. The chain couples TRBV7-9 to TRBJ2-3, with D unclear. The germline gives CDR1 SEHNR, CDR2 FQNEAQ (reference sequence). Trimming removed 5 bases at V and 11 bases at J, with 14 bases between. The CDR3 length is 12 residues.

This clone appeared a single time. This CDR3 is CASSMRLGVADTQYF. Here the CDR3 DNA reads TGTGCCAGTAGTATGAGATTGGGAGTAGCGGATACGCAGTATTTT. This chain connects TRBV19 to TRBJ2-3; tentative D call: TRBD2 (5 bases). The CDR3 extends over 15 amino acids. The V end lost 3 bases, the J end lost 6 bases, and 16 bases lay between the germline ends. The germline gives CDR1 LNHDA, CDR2 SQIVND (reference sequence).

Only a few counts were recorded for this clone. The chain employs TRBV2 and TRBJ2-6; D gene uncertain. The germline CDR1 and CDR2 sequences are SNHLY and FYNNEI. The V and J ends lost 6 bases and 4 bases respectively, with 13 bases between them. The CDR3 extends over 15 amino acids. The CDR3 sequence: CASSDTMGGANVLTF. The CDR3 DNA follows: TGTGCCAGCAGCGATACTATGGGCGGGGCCAACGTCCTGACTTTC.